Presented here are 4 T cell receptor beta chains from one specimen sequenced in a study of T cell repertoires in cytomegalovirus infection. TCRdb reanalysed the reads using MiXCR and keeps one entry per CDR3 protein. The sample holds 200,000 to 250,000 distinct CDR3 sequences, around two fifths seen once. No antigen is known for these receptors. The sequences come from CD8+ T cells from cultured PBMCs, collected from culture after CMV antigen stimulation. These receptors all stem from a human donor in good health (CMV status not recorded). Some clones in this sample may be carry-over from other donors' samples.

A few counts support this clonotype. V is TRBV7-6 and J is TRBJ2-7; 11 nucleotides line up with TRBD2. The CDR3 covers 15 residues. With 5 bases clipped from V and 3 bases from J, the junction kept 6 bases outside the gene matches. Germline CDR1 is SGHVS and CDR2 is FNYEAQ. The CDR3 DNA follows: TGTGCCAGCAGCATCCGACTAGCGGGAAGCTACGAGCAGTACTTC. This codes for CASSIRLAGSYEQYF.

This clonotype has just a few counts. This chain connects TRBV7-8 to TRBJ2-7; D may correspond to TRBD1 or TRBD2 (5 bases each). CDR1 and CDR2 from the germline V gene are SGHVS and FQNEAQ. The CDR3 has 15 amino acids. Trimming left V 5 bases short and J 1 base short, with 15 bases between. CDR3 bases: TGTGCCAGCAGCACAGGAGGAGGAGGTTCCTACGAGCAGTACTTC. This translates into CASSTGGGGSYEQYF.

Points on this clonotype: This clone may be a read error of a much larger clone one base away. This chain uses TRBV11-3 with TRBJ2-1, with D perhaps TRBD2 (6 bases). V lost 1 base and J 5 bases, leaving 9 bases between the germline ends. The V gene's germline CDR1 is SGHNT and CDR2 YENEEA. This CDR3 has 14 residues. Written as DNA, the CDR3 is TGTGCCAGCAGCTTAGGGGGAGGCGACAATGAGCAGTTCTTC. Amino acids: CASSLGGGDNEQFF.

This clonotype was detected a few times. The V gene is TRBV4-1, the J gene TRBJ2-7; perhaps D is TRBD1 or TRBD2 (7 bases each). Germline loops: CDR1 MGHRA, CDR2 YSYEKL. V lost 3 bases and J lost 7, with 13 bases in between. This CDR3 is 13 amino acids long. This chain's CDR3 is CASSQGTAGEQYF. DNA for the CDR3: TGCGCCAGCAGCCAGGGGACAGCGGGGGAGCAGTACTTC.